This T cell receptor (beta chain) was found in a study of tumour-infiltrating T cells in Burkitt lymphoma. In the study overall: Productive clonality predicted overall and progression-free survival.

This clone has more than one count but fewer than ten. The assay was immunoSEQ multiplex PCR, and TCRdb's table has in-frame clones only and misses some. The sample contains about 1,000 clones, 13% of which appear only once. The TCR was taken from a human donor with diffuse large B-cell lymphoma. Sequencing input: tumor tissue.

The CDR3 loop is CASSSGAVLYEQYF. Here the CDR3 DNA reads TGTGCCAGCAGCAGCGGGGCGGTACTCTACGAGCAGTACTTC. The chain is built from TRBV7-2 and TRBJ2-7, with 7 bases that match TRBD2. The V gene's germline CDR1 is SGHTA and CDR2 FQGNSA. The CDR3 runs 14 residues. The V segment lost 5 bases and the J segment 3 bases; nucleotides outside the gene matches: 7.